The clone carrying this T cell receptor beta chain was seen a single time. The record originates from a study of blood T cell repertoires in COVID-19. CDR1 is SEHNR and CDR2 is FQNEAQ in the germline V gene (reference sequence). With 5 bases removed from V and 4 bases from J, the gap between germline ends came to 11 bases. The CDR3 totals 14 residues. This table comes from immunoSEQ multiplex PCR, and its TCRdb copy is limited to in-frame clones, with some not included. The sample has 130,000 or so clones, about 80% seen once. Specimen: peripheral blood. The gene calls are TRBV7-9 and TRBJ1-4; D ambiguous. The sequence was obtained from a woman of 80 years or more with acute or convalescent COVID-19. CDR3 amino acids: CASSNSRYNEKLFF. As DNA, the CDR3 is TGTGCCAGCAGCAACTCACGATATAATGAAAAACTGTTTTTT. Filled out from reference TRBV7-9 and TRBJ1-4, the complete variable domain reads DTGVSQNPRHKITKRGQNVTFRCDPISEHNRLYWYRQTLGQGPEFLTYFQNEAQLEKSRLLSDRFSAERPKGSFSTLEIQRTEQGDSAMYLCASSNSRYNEKLFFGSGTQLSVL.